Following are 27 T cell receptor beta chains from one sample sequenced in a study of control samples from healthy donors and cancer patients. The protocol was immunoSEQ multiplex PCR, while the TCRdb copy is restricted to in-frame clones and leaves out a portion. Of about 85,000 clones listed, around nine tenths are singletons. Sequences were obtained from blood. All receptors come from a woman between 18 and 30 years old in good health.

The chain is built from TRBV28 and TRBJ1-2; D gene uncertain. The CDR3 sequence is 14 residues long. The germline CDR1 and CDR2 sequences are MDHEN and SYDVKM. Trimming removed 2 bases from V and 8 bases from J, with 15 bases in between. As DNA, the CDR3 is TGTGCCAGCAGTTTAACTGCGGCTCCTCTCGGCTACACCTTC. Its protein is CASSLTAAPLGYTF.

This clone is a singleton in its sample. V and J are TRBV4-2 and TRBJ1-2, with D unresolved. CDR3 length: 15 amino acids. Germline-derived CDR1 and CDR2 are LGHNA and YNFKEQ. With 2 bases removed from V and 8 bases from J, the gap between germline ends came to 18 bases. Here the CDR3 DNA reads TGTGCCAGCAGCCAACCACTCCCGGGATCCGTCGGCTACACCTTC. This gives the protein CASSQPLPGSVGYTF.

V usage is TRBV9 and J usage is TRBJ1-2; maybe TRBD1 (6 bases). The germline CDR1 and CDR2 sequences are SGDLS and YYNGEE. V was trimmed by 2 bases and J by 2 bases, leaving 7 bases between them. The CDR3 contains 13 residues. CDR3 amino acids: CASSVDRNYGYTF. CDR3 nucleotides: TGTGCCAGCAGCGTGGACAGAAACTATGGCTACACCTTC.

This clone was observed a handful of times. V usage is TRBV13 and J usage is TRBJ1-1, with 7 bases that match TRBD1. The CDR3 covers 14 residues. The germline V gene has CDR1 PRHDT and CDR2 FYEKMQ (reference sequence). The V and J ends lost 1 base and 1 base, in that order; junction bases with no gene match: 0. The CDR3 DNA reads as TGTGCCAGCAGCTTAGACAGGGGGAACACTGAAGCTTTCTTT. Amino acid sequence: CASSLDRGNTEAFF.

The V and J genes are TRBV4-2 and TRBJ1-5, with 7 nucleotides matching TRBD1. The CDR3 consists of 14 residues. Losses at the gene ends were 3 bases for V and 6 bases for J; bases not matched to a gene: 5. Germline V gene data show CDR1 as LGHNA and CDR2 as YNFKEQ. CDR3 loop: CASSQDRSGQPQHF. CDR3 sequence (DNA): TGTGCCAGCAGCCAGGACAGGTCAGGTCAGCCCCAGCATTTT.

The chain carries TRBV6-5 and TRBJ2-1; possibly TRBD1 or TRBD2 for D (5 bases each). V lost 8 bases, J lost 5 bases, and 13 bases lay in between. Looked up from germline, CDR1 is MNHEY and CDR2 is SVGAGI. The CDR3 is 13 residues long. DNA of the CDR3: TGTGCCAGCGCATCTGGGGGAAACAATGAGCAGTTCTTC. Amino acids: CASASGGNNEQFF.

The V gene is TRBV5-1, the J gene TRBJ1-4; D is unresolved. The V gene's germline CDR1 is SGHRS and CDR2 YFSETQ. V dropped 3 bases and J dropped 0 bases, with 6 bases sitting between them. This CDR3 has 14 residues. The CDR3 nucleotides are TGCGCCAGCAGCTCGGTGGCAACTAATGAAAAACTGTTTTTT. This encodes CASSSVATNEKLFF.

The genes are TRBV6-5 and TRBJ1-2, with 7 bases that match TRBD1. Losses at the gene ends were 6 bases for V and 6 bases for J; bases not matched to a gene: 7. CDR3 length equals 13 residues. Germline lookup yields CDR1 MNHEY and CDR2 SVGAGI. CDR3 sequence (DNA): TGTGCCAGCAGGCATCAGGGGGTTAATGGCTACACCTTC. Protein sequence: CASRHQGVNGYTF.

V gene TRBV9 combines with J gene TRBJ1-4; no clear D gene. Germline loops: CDR1 SGDLS, CDR2 YYNGEE. The germline V and J ends were trimmed by 0 bases and 2 bases, with 8 bases remaining between them. This CDR3 region has 15 residues. Here the CDR3 reads CASSVDGRTNEKLFF. Here the CDR3 DNA reads TGTGCCAGCAGCGTAGATGGCAGGACTAATGAAAAACTGTTTTTT.

The chain uses TRBV5-1 and TRBJ2-7; 10 bases align to TRBD1. The CDR3 spans 16 residues. Germline CDR1 reads SGHRS; CDR2 reads YFSETQ. Unmatched junction bases numbered 6, after V lost 3 bases and J lost 0 bases. CDR3 bases: TGCGCCAGCAGCTCATGGACAGGGGGTTTCTCCTACGAGCAGTACTTC. Protein: CASSSWTGGFSYEQYF.

The chain couples TRBV5-1 to TRBJ2-1, with a possible D match to TRBD1 (6 bases). The length of the CDR3 is 16 residues. V was clipped by 0 bases and J by 0 bases, with 10 bases between them. Germline V gene data show CDR1 as SGHRS and CDR2 as YFSETQ. For the CDR3, the DNA is TGCGCCAGCAGCTTGGGTCAGGGGAGCTCCTACAATGAGCAGTTCTTC. This translates into CASSLGQGSSYNEQFF.

This clone was recorded once. V and J are TRBV5-8 and TRBJ2-1; 9 nucleotides match TRBD1. The germline V gene encodes CDR1 SGHTS and CDR2 YDEGEE. The CDR3 is 15 residues long. Trimming removed 2 bases from V and 7 bases from J; junction bases left unmatched: 7. The CDR3 nucleotides read TGTGCCAGCAGCTTAGGGACAGGGATTGGAAATGAGCAGTTCTTC. Amino acids: CASSLGTGIGNEQFF.

The J gene is TRBJ2-5, the V gene TRBV15; TRBD1 matches at 9 bases. Germline CDR1 LNHNV, CDR2 YYDKDF (reference sequence). J gave up 2 bases and V 4 bases, and 2 bases lay outside the gene matches. The length of the CDR3 is 14 residues. As DNA, the CDR3 is TGTGCCACCAGCATGGACAGGGGACAAGAGACCCAGTACTTC. Translating it yields CATSMDRGQETQYF.

With respect to this clone: The junction departs from the called germline gene at one end, perhaps through a read error. Other DNA sequences of this sample code for an identical CDR3. V usage is TRBV4-2 and J usage is TRBJ1-5; D remains unclear. Germline CDR1 reads LGHNA; CDR2 reads YNFKEQ. The CDR3 extends over 12 amino acids. For the CDR3, the DNA is TGTGCCAGCAGTCAAGATAGACAGCCCCAGCATTTT. Amino acid sequence: CASSQDRQPQHF.

The V gene is TRBV6-1, the J gene TRBJ1-4; TRBD1 matches at 11 bases. With 1 base clipped from V and 7 bases from J, the junction kept 2 bases outside the gene matches. There are 15 residues in the CDR3. From germline, CDR1 is MNHNS and CDR2 SASEGT. The CDR3 loop reads CASSEGTGGFEKLFF. The CDR3 DNA reads as TGTGCCAGCAGTGAAGGGACAGGGGGCTTTGAAAAACTGTTTTTT.

The chain combines TRBV15 with TRBJ1-2; the D gene is possibly TRBD1 (5 bases). Trimming left V 0 bases short and J 3 bases short, with 11 bases between. Per germline, CDR1 LNHNV and CDR2 YYDKDF (reference sequence). The length of the CDR3 is 15 residues. This CDR3 is CATSRDGGVYYGYTF. In nucleotides, the CDR3 is TGTGCCACCAGCAGAGATGGAGGGGTGTACTATGGCTACACCTTC.

As DNA, the CDR3 is TGTGCCAGCAGTGATCAGGGGAACGGTAATCAGCCCCAGCATTTT. The encoded protein is CASSDQGNGNQPQHF. The rearrangement links TRBV2 to TRBJ1-5, with a possible D match to TRBD1 (6 bases). Trimming shortened V by 3 bases and J by 4 bases, and 13 bases separated the two germline ends. The germline gives CDR1 SNHLY, CDR2 FYNNEI. The CDR3 is made up of 15 amino acids.

The CDR3 loop reads CASSSGRNTEAFF. The CDR3 nucleotides are TGTGCCAGCAGCTCTGGCCGAAACACTGAAGCTTTCTTT. The rearrangement uses TRBV9 and TRBJ1-1; D unclear. CDR3 size: 13 residues. Trimming removed 4 bases from V and 2 bases from J, with 9 bases in between. Germline V gives CDR1 SGDLS, CDR2 YYNGEE.

This sequence joins TRBV2 and TRBJ1-5, with 9 bases fitting TRBD1. Germline V lookup: CDR1 SNHLY, CDR2 FYNNEI. This CDR3 contains 15 residues. J gave up 3 bases and V 5 bases, and 5 bases lay outside the gene matches. CDR3 nucleotides: TGTGCCAGCAGTATTACAGGGGGCTTCAATCAGCCCCAGCATTTT. Translating it yields CASSITGGFNQPQHF.

J is TRBJ1-4 and V is TRBV19; D call uncertain. V was clipped by 7 bases and J by 4 bases, with 7 bases between them. This CDR3 is 12 amino acids long. Germline lookup yields CDR1 LNHDA and CDR2 SQIVND (reference sequence). The CDR3 is CASNHFNEKLFF. The CDR3 region has the DNA TGTGCCAGTAATCACTTTAATGAAAAACTGTTTTTT.

V is TRBV7-9 and J is TRBJ2-3, with no clear D. The length of the CDR3 is 14 residues. Per germline, CDR1 SEHNR and CDR2 FQNEAQ (reference sequence). Trimming took 3 bases from V and 4 from J, leaving 11 bases between them. The CDR3 region has the DNA TGTGCCAGCAGCTTCACGATGATGGCAGATACGCAGTATTTT. Protein product: CASSFTMMADTQYF.

The chain joins TRBV19 to TRBJ2-3; D is unresolved. CDR1 and CDR2 (germline): LNHDA, SQIVND (reference sequence). The CDR3 is made up of 15 amino acids. The V and J ends lost 5 bases and 2 bases respectively, with 14 bases between them. CDR3 bases: TGTGCCAGTAGTGTATGGGCAATGCCCACAGATACGCAGTATTTT. Amino acids: CASSVWAMPTDTQYF.

The J gene is TRBJ2-7, the V gene TRBV5-1, with 14 bases fitting TRBD2. Trimming took 4 bases from V and 2 from J; bases not matched to a gene: 5. The CDR3 spans 16 residues. In germline, CDR1 is SGHRS, CDR2 YFSETQ. The CDR3 loop is CASSLRTSGGPYEQYF. In DNA form, the CDR3 reads TGCGCCAGCAGCCTGAGGACTAGCGGGGGGCCCTACGAGCAGTACTTC.

V and J are TRBV2 and TRBJ1-1; unclear D gene. The germline V and J ends were trimmed by 4 bases and 2 bases, with 8 bases remaining between them. Germline V lookup: CDR1 SNHLY, CDR2 FYNNEI. The CDR3 runs to 13 residues. The CDR3 DNA follows: TGTGCCAGCAGTGCACAACTAAACACTGAAGCTTTCTTT. It translates to CASSAQLNTEAFF.

The CDR3 loop reads CASSYRVEDEQFF. The DNA for the CDR3 is TGTGCCAGCAGTTATCGAGTGGAGGATGAGCAGTTCTTC. The rearrangement uses TRBV6-5 and TRBJ2-1; tentatively, D is TRBD2 (5 bases). CDR1 MNHEY and CDR2 SVGAGI come from the germline V gene. The V end was cut by 3 bases, the J end by 8 bases, with 11 bases between. CDR3 size: 13 residues.

The J gene is TRBJ2-7, the V gene TRBV5-1; 8 bases match TRBD1. Germline V gene sequence: CDR1 SGHRS, CDR2 YFSETQ. The CDR3 covers 14 residues. Trimming cost V 3 bases and J 3 bases; bases outside gene matches: 5. The CDR3 is CASSSGTGSYEQYF. CDR3 DNA: TGCGCCAGCAGCTCCGGGACAGGAAGCTACGAGCAGTACTTC.

The rearrangement joins TRBV6-5 to TRBJ1-2; weak D call: TRBD1 (5 bases). The germline V gene has CDR1 MNHEY and CDR2 SVGAGI. This CDR3 spans 13 amino acids. V lost 7 bases and J 4 bases, leaving 13 bases between the germline ends. Here the CDR3 DNA reads TGTGCCAGCACCCAAGACAGAATCTATGGCTACACCTTC. Protein: CASTQDRIYGYTF.